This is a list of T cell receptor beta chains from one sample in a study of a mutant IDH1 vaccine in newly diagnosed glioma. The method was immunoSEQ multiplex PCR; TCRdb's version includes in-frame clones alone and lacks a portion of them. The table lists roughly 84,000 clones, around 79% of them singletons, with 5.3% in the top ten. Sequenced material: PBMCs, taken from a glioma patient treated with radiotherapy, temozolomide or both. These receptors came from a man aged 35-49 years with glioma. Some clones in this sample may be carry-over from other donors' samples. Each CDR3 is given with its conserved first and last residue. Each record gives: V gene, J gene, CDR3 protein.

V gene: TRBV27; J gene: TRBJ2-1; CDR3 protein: CASSLGGAGYNEQFF
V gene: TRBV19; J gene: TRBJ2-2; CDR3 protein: CASSILGRLNTGELFF
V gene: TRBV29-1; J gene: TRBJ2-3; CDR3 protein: CSVLPSLTDTQYF
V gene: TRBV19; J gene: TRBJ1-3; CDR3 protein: CASRRVTGAAGNTIYF
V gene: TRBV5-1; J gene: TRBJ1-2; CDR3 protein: CASSLEIGTRLGYTF
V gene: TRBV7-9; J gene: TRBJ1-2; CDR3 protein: CASSSTGDLYGYTF
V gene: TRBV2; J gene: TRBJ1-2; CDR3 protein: CASGHQQGIYGYTF
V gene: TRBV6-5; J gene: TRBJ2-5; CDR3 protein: CASSYSGQQETQYF
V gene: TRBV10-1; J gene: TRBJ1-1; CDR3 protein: CASSAGQGVTEAFF
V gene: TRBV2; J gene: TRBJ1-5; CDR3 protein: CASSADRVDQPQHF
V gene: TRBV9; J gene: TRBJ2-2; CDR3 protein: CASSVSSNTGELFF
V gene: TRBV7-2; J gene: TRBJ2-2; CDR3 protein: CASSLEGVWQSGELFF
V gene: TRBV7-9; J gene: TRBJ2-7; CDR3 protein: CASSFSGLPASYEQYF
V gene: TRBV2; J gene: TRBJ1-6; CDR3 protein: CASSEALRWDRDSPLHF
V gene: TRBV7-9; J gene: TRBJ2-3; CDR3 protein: CASSPKLAGGSDTQYF
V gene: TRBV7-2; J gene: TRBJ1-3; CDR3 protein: CASSLVGVAGNTIYF
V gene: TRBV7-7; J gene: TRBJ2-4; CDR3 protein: CALRDGKNIQYF